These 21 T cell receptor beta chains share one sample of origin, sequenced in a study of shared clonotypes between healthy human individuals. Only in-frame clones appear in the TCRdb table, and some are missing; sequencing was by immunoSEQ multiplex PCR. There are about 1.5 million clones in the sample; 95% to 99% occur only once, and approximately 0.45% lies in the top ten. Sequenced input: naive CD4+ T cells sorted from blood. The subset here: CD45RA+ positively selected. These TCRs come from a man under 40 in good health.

The CDR3 here is CASSRILGPSGSNEQFF. The CDR3 DNA reads TGCGCCAGCAGCCGCATCCTTGGCCCTAGCGGGAGCAATGAGCAGTTCTTC. The rearrangement uses TRBV4-3 and TRBJ2-1; 10 bases are shared with TRBD2. The CDR3 spans 17 residues. Per germline, CDR1 LGHNA and CDR2 YSLEER. J gave up 6 bases and V 4 bases, and 12 bases lay outside the gene matches.

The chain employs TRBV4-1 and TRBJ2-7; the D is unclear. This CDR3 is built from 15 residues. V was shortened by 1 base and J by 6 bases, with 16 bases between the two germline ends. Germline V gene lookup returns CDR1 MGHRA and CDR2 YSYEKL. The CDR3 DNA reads TGCGCCAGCAGCCAAGCCCCCCTAGGCACGGCCGAGCAGTACTTC. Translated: CASSQAPLGTAEQYF.

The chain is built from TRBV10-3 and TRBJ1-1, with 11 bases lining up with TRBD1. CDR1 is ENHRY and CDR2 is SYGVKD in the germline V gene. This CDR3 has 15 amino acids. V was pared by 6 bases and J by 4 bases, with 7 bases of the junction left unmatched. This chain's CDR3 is CAISNTGTGGTEAFF. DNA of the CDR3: TGTGCCATCAGCAATACCGGGACAGGGGGCACTGAAGCTTTCTTT.

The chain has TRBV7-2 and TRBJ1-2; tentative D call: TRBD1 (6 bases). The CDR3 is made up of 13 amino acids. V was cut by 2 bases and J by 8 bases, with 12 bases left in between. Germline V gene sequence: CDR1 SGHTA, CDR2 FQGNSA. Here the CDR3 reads CASSLTRGDGYTF. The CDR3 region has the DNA TGTGCCAGCAGCTTAACCAGGGGCGACGGCTACACCTTC.

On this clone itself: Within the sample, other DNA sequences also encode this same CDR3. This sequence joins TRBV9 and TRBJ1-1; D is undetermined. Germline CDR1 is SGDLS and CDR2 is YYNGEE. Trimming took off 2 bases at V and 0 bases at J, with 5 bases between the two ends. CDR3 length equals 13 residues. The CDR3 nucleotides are TGTGCCAGCAGCGTCGAGCTGAACACTGAAGCTTTCTTT. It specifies CASSVELNTEAFF.

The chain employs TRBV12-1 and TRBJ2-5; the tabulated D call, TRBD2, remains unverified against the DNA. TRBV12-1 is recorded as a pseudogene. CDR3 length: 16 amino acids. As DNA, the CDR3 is TGTGCCAGCAGACATCCACGCCGGGAGTGGGGAGAGACCCAGTACTTC. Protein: CASRHPRREWGETQYF.

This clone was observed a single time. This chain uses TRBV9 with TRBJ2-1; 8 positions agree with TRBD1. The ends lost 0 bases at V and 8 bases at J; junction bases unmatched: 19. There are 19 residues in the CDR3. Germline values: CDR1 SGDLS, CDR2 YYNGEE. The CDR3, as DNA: TGTGCCAGCAGCGTAGGCGGCAGGGGGCGCGAACAGGGTGGCGATGAGCAGTTCTTC. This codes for CASSVGGRGREQGGDEQFF.

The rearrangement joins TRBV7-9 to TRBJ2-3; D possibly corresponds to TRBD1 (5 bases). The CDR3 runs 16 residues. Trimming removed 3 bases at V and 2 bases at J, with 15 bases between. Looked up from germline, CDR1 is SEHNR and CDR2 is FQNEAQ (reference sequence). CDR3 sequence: CASSFPGSSNTDTQYF. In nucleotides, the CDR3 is TGTGCCAGCAGCTTCCCAGGGTCATCAAACACAGATACGCAGTATTTT.

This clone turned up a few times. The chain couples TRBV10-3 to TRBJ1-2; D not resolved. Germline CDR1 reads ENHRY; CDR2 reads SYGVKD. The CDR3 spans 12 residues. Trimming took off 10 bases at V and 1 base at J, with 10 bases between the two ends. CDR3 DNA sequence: TGTGCCAGCAGCCGCATTAACTATGGCTACACCTTC. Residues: CASSRINYGYTF.

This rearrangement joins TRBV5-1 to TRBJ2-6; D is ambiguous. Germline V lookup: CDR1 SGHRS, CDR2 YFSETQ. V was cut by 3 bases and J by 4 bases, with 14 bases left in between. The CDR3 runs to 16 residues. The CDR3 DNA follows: TGCGCCAGCAGCTGGGATAACCAGGCCGGGGCCAACGTCCTGACTTTC. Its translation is CASSWDNQAGANVLTF.

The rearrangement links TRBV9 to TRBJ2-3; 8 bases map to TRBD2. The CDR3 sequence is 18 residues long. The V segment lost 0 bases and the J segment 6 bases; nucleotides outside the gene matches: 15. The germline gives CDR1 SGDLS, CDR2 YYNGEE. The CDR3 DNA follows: TGTGCCAGCAGCGTAGACCCCCTCTTTAGCGGGATTATGGATACGCAGTATTTT. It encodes CASSVDPLFSGIMDTQYF.

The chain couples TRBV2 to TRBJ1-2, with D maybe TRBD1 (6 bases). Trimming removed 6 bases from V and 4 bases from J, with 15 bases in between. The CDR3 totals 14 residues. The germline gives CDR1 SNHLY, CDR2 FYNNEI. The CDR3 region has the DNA TGTGCCAGCAGCAAGGGAAGGGGGAGCTATGGCTACACCTTC. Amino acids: CASSKGRGSYGYTF. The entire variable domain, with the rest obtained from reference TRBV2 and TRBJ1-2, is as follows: EPEVTQTPSHQVTQMGQEVILRCVPISNHLYFYWYRQILGQKVEFLVSFYNNEISEKSEIFDDQFSVERPDGSNFTLKIRSTKLEDSAMYFCASSKGRGSYGYTFGSGTRLTVV.

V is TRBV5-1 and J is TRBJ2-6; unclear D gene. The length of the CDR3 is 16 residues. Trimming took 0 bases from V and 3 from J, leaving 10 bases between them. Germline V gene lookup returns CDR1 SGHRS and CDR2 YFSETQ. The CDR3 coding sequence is TGCGCCAGCAGCTTGGGCGGCGGCGATGGGGCCAACGTCCTGACTTTC. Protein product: CASSLGGGDGANVLTF.

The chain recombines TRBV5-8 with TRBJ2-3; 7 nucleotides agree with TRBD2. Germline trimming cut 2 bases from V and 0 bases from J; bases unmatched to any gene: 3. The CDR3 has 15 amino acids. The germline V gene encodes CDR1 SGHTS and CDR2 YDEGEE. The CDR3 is CASSFQRESTDTQYF. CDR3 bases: TGTGCCAGCAGCTTCCAGCGGGAAAGCACAGATACGCAGTATTTT.

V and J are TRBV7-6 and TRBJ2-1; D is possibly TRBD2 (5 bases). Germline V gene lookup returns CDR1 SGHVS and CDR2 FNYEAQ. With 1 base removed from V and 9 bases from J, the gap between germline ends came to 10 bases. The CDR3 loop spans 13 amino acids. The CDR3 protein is CASSLETGIEQFF. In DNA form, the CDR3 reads TGTGCCAGCAGCTTAGAAACGGGAATTGAGCAGTTCTTC. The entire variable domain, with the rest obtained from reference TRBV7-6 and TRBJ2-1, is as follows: GAGVSQSPRYKVTKRGQDVALRCDPISGHVSLYWYRQALGQGPEFLTYFNYEAQQDKSGLPNDRFSAERPEGSISTLTIQRTEQRDSAMYRCASSLETGIEQFFGPGTRLTVL.

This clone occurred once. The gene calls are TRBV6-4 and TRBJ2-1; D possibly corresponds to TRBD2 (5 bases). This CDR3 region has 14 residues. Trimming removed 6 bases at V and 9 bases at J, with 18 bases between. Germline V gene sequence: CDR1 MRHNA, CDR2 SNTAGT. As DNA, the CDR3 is TGTGCCAGCAGAGCTTCGGACTTTAGCCCTGAGCAGTTCTTC. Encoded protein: CASRASDFSPEQFF.

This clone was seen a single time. The CDR3 DNA reads TGTGCCAGCAGCTTGGTTAGCCACGAGCAGTACTTC. Protein sequence: CASSLVSHEQYF. The chain couples TRBV5-4 to TRBJ2-7, with unresolved D. Germline V gene lookup returns CDR1 SGHNT and CDR2 YYREEE (reference sequence). V dropped 0 bases and J dropped 5 bases, with 6 bases sitting between them. The CDR3 has 12 amino acids.

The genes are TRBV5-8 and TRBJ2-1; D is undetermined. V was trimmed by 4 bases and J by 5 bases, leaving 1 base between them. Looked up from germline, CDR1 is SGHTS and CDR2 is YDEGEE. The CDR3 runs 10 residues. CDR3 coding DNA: TGTGCCAGCAGCAACAATGAGCAGTTCTTC. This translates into CASSNNEQFF.

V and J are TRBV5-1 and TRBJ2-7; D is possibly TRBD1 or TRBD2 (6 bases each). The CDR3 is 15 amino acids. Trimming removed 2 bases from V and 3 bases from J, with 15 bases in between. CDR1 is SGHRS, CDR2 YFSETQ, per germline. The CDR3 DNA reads TGCGCCAGCAGCTTCACCTGGGGGGCCCTCTACGAGCAGTACTTC. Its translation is CASSFTWGALYEQYF.

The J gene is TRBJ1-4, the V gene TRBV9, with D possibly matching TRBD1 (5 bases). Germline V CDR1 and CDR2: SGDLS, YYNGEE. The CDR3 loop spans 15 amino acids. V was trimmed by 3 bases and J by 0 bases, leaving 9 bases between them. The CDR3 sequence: CASSARDPTNEKLFF. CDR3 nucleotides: TGTGCCAGCAGCGCCAGGGACCCAACTAATGAAAAACTGTTTTTT.

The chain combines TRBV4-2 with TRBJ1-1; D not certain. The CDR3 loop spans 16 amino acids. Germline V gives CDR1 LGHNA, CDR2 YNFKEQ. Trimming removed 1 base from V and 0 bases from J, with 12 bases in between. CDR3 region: CASSQVKGGMNTEAFF. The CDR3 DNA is TGTGCCAGCAGCCAAGTGAAGGGAGGGATGAACACTGAAGCTTTCTTT.